This TCR beta chain originates from a study of T cells and copy number aberrations in small-cell lung cancer. Worth noting for this clone: What it recognizes is unknown.

Study results and caveats: Tumors showed lower T-cell density, richness and clonality than adjacent lung, though density did not differ significantly. Tumor regions shared few clones; 79.9-97.7% were region-restricted.

Sequenced by immunoSEQ multiplex PCR; TCRdb stores in-frame clones only, minus some. The sample lists over a thousand clones, around 86% seen once, with almost 5% in the top ten. The CDR3 has 16 amino acids. Germline V lookup: CDR1 MDHEN, CDR2 SYDVKM. V shed 8 bases, J shed 5 bases, and the junction held 15 bases outside the gene matches. Source material: tumor tissue. This sequence originates from a woman aged 50 to 60 with small cell lung cancer. The gene calls are TRBV28 and TRBJ2-5; 9 nucleotides align to TRBD1. CDR3 in DNA: TGTGCCAGCCGTGGACATGAACAGGGGGCAGGGGAGACCCAGTACTTC. Protein: CASRGHEQGAGETQYF. The full variable domain, with the rest looked up from reference TRBV28 and TRBJ2-5, is DVKVTQSSRYLVKRTGEKVFLECVQDMDHENMFWYRQDPGLGLRLIYFSYDVKMKEKGDIPEGYSVSREKKERFSLILESASTNQTSMYLCASRGHEQGAGETQYFGPGTRLLVL.